Detailed here is one T cell receptor beta chain. This clone's antigen is unknown. No much larger clonotype is one base removed from it; base qualities were not supplied. Additional DNA sequences in this sample encode the identical CDR3. The data are from a study of shared clonotypes between healthy human individuals (dated by TCRdb to about 2020). With regard to the full study: A few men and two women, aged 18 to 49 years, made up the cohort. For each donor, CD4 naive and CD4 memory were each given three plates, CD8 naive was given two plates, and CD8 memory was given one plate. The study deeply sequenced blood TCR repertoires of about 5 healthy adults to estimate repertoire size and the extent of clonotype sharing between individuals. Libraries were prepared and TCR repertoires were sequenced by different laboratories using diverse techniques, in order to increase sequencing depth and limit assay-specific biases. Leukapheresis yielded between about 0.94 and 9 billion PBMCs per donor. Study-level results and caveats: Sharing across a few donors was observed for approximately 5% of naive CD4, 3% to 3.5% of naive CD8, 2% to 2.5% of memory CD4, and roughly 0.4% of memory CD8 clonotypes. Estimated clonotype richness was generally larger for naive than for memory subsets. Sampling was restricted to blood, and TCR repertoires in tissue are likely to differ from TCR repertoires in blood. Based on pairwise subsampling, the degree of clonotype sharing among donors was expected to be affected by sequencing depth. Higher generation probabilities were observed for clonotypes shared by all four sorted-subset donors than for non-shared clonotypes. Rarefaction of sorted-subset datasets indicated incomplete sequencing despite the large sequencing depth. The genetic and exposure-history diversity represented was limited by the small number of donors.

Using the deep immunoSEQ assay, multiplex PCR amplified TCR CDR3 regions from genomic DNA. Extracted genomic DNA from each cell subset was spread evenly across all wells of several immunoSEQ 96-well plates, with each plate serving as a replicate. For sorted subsets, around 200 ng genomic DNA, equal to approximately 30,000 T cell genomes, was loaded into each replicate PCR. Purified libraries were quantified with a Qubit 3.0 fluorometer, sized on a Bioanalyzer 2100, and re-quantified with the KAPA Library Quantification kit. Each immunoSEQ 96-well plate was sequenced on its own single-read 150-cycle Illumina NextSeq 550 flow cell. On the authors' methods: The immunoSEQ output contained only junctional sequences without quality scores, so filtering could not match that applied to full-length reads. Sequences were annotated with PyIR, a Python wrapper for IgBLAST v1.9, using IMGT germline references to assign V/J genes and CDR3. Any read was removed if the V/J assignment was weak (E-value above 1e-6), the CDR3 was missing, or the read contained stop codons, out-of-frame junctions, or ambiguous translated residues. V3J clonotypes were defined by identical inferred V gene, J gene, and CDR3 amino acid sequence. Percentage overlap between repertoires was computed as shared unique clonotypes divided by the size of the smaller repertoire. Three approaches were used to assess repertoire richness: RTK rarefaction, the Chao1 estimator, and Recon v2.1 estimates of unobserved clonotypes. For all TCRbeta clonotypes obtained by the gDNA method from four donors, generation probabilities were computed with OLGA. The table was pulled from immuneACCESS by TCRdb, which kept in-frame rearrangements only. Such tables lose some clones; where checked, under half of the loss comes from unresolved V genes, and the rest has no known cause. V, J and clone size derive from that table, while D and trimming were established from the DNA sequence. The sample yields around 1.9 million clones; roughly 91% were counted once. Around 1.7% of the sample belongs to the ten largest clones.

CD8 naive samples were CD45RO-negative cells positively selected for CCR7, giving a CD45RA+CCR7+ population that excluded TemRA cells. Healthy HIV-negative adults with no recently reported acute infections or vaccinations were included as donors. All donors were Caucasian adults living in Nashville, Tennessee, USA. Blood was obtained by leukapheresis, after which PBMCs were separated by Ficoll-Histopaque density gradient centrifugation and cryopreserved in liquid nitrogen vapor phase. Analytical flow cytometry was used to check the purity and quantity of each magnetically sorted T cell population. From each sorted fraction, genomic DNA was isolated and quantified by UV absorbance on a Nanodrop 2000c. Sample: naive CD8+ T cells from PBMCs. The intended sense of this specimen's cell subset or site label: CD45RA+CCR7+. The origin of this receptor is a man younger than 35 in good health. Some clones in this sample may be carry-over from other donors' samples.

The nucleotide sequence reads TGCAGCGTTAGGACAAGCCACGAGCAGTACTTC. Translated, this is CSVRTSHEQYF. Rearrangement joined TRBV29-1 to TRBJ2-7; tentative D gene TRBD1, with 5 bases matching. The CDR3 measures 11 amino acids from cysteine to phenylalanine. Only CDR3 DNA remains: 33 bases, in frame from the first base. The V and J ends are trimmed by 5 bases and 5 bases, leaving 10 bases between them. The germline V gene yields SQVTM for CDR1 and ANQGSEA for CDR2.